A single sample is the source of the 18 T cell receptor beta chains below, sequenced in a study of control samples from healthy donors and cancer patients. Produced via immunoSEQ multiplex PCR; TCRdb's table is partial and in-frame only. The data contain about 140,000 clones, more than 80% of them seen just once; the ten biggest clones take up 5.5% to 9%. The specimen sequenced was blood. These receptors all stem from a man aged 18 to 30 in good health.

The chain combines TRBV9 with TRBJ2-7; 9 bases are a match to TRBD1. The CDR3 runs to 14 residues. The trim removed 3 bases at V and 4 bases at J, leaving 5 bases unmatched. Per the germline V gene, CDR1 is SGDLS and CDR2 is YYNGEE. Written as DNA, the CDR3 is TGTGCCAGCAGCGGAAGGACAGGGGCGTACGAGCAGTACTTC. It translates to CASSGRTGAYEQYF.

The count of this clone is one. The rearrangement joins TRBV9 to TRBJ1-1; the D is unclear. Deletions cut 3 bases from V and 4 bases from J, with 13 bases between. CDR1 is SGDLS, CDR2 YYNGEE, per germline. The CDR3 has 14 residues. CDR3 protein: CASSARTVGTEAFF. The DNA of the CDR3 is TGTGCCAGCAGCGCCAGGACGGTGGGCACTGAAGCTTTCTTT.

The chain links TRBV15 to TRBJ1-3; D is undetermined. Germline V gene lookup returns CDR1 LNHNV and CDR2 YYDKDF (reference sequence). CDR3 length equals 15 residues. V lost 3 bases, J lost 0 bases, and 9 bases lay in between. The CDR3 reads CATSRDGLSGNTIYF. DNA of the CDR3: TGTGCCACCAGCAGGGATGGACTCTCTGGAAACACCATATATTTT. Together with reference TRBV15 and TRBJ1-3, the CDR3 gives the full variable domain: DAMVIQNPRYQVTQFGKPVTLSCSQTLNHNVMYWYQQKSSQAPKLLFHYYDKDFNNEADTPDNFQSRRPNTSFCFLDIRSPGLGDTAMYLCATSRDGLSGNTIYFGEGSWLTVV.

The chain couples TRBV6-5 to TRBJ2-5; 9 nucleotides agree with TRBD2. V gave up 7 bases and J gave up 5 bases; unmatched junction bases: 11. The CDR3 covers 15 residues. CDR1 is MNHEY and CDR2 is SVGAGI in the germline V gene. The CDR3 protein is CASMDGRGGLETQYF. CDR3 sequence (DNA): TGTGCCAGCATGGATGGGCGGGGGGGCCTTGAGACCCAGTACTTC.

The chain carries TRBV9 and TRBJ2-3, with a weak D call TRBD2 (7 bases). Germline V gene lookup returns CDR1 SGDLS and CDR2 YYNGEE. V gave up 9 bases and J gave up 0 bases, with 14 bases separating them. The CDR3 is 14 amino acids. The CDR3 loop is CATSRGASTDTQYF. CDR3 DNA: TGTGCCACTTCTCGGGGGGCTAGCACAGATACGCAGTATTTT.

CDR3 bases: TGCGCCAGCAGCTTGGGAGACCCTTTGTACCAAGAGACCCAGTACTTC. Its translation: CASSLGDPLYQETQYF. J is TRBJ2-5 and V is TRBV5-1; unclear D gene. This CDR3 region has 16 residues. V lost 0 bases and J 0 bases, leaving 12 bases between the germline ends. Per the germline V gene, CDR1 is SGHRS and CDR2 is YFSETQ.

The rearrangement joins TRBV4-3 to TRBJ2-2; a possible D gene is TRBD1 (5 bases). V lost 0 bases and J lost 6, with 11 bases in between. Germline CDR1 reads LGHNA; CDR2 reads YSLEER. The CDR3 sequence is 15 residues long. DNA for the CDR3: TGCGCCAGCAGCCAAGAAAGGGGCGTAGCCGGGGAGCTGTTTTTT. This gives the protein CASSQERGVAGELFF.

The CDR3 protein is CASSLTGASYNEQFF. CDR3 sequence (DNA): TGTGCCAGCAGCCTCACAGGGGCTTCCTACAATGAGCAGTTCTTC. The genes are TRBV7-3 and TRBJ2-1, with TRBD1 identical over 7 bases. This CDR3 is 15 amino acids long. Trimming took 5 bases from V and 1 from J; bases not matched to a gene: 5. CDR1 is SGHTA, CDR2 FQGTGA, per germline.

This clone is a singleton in its sample. J is TRBJ1-6 and V is TRBV11-1, with 7 bases lining up with TRBD1. Germline V lookup: CDR1 SGHAT, CDR2 FQDESV (reference sequence). J was trimmed by 5 bases and V by 3 bases; bases with no gene match: 4. CDR3 length: 15 amino acids. CDR3 region: CASSLGTADNSPLHF. As DNA, the CDR3 is TGTGCCAGCAGCTTGGGGACAGCCGATAATTCACCCCTCCACTTT.

The V and J genes are TRBV7-3 and TRBJ2-1; 7 bases map to TRBD1. There are 17 residues in the CDR3. Germline V CDR1 and CDR2: SGHTA, FQGTGA. The junction had 15 bases not matched to a gene; V was cut back by 4 bases and J by 6 bases. CDR3 protein: CASSYLGRDSLGNEQFF. The CDR3, as DNA: TGTGCCAGCAGCTATCTAGGCCGGGACAGCCTCGGCAATGAGCAGTTCTTC.

The rearrangement uses TRBV5-6 and TRBJ1-5; 10 nucleotides align to TRBD1. The CDR3 spans 16 residues. Germline-derived CDR1 and CDR2 are SGHDT and YYEEEE. Trimming removed 2 bases from V and 6 bases from J; junction bases left unmatched: 8. The CDR3 bases are TGTGCCAGCAGCTTCGGGACAGGGGATCAAGGTCAGCCCCAGCATTTT. Residues: CASSFGTGDQGQPQHF.

The gene calls are TRBV19 and TRBJ1-3; unclear D gene. Germline V gene data show CDR1 as LNHDA and CDR2 as SQIVND (reference sequence). The CDR3 has 15 residues. V was clipped by 4 bases and J by 0 bases, with 10 bases between them. The CDR3 region is CASSNIFSSGNTIYF. CDR3 DNA: TGTGCCAGTAGTAACATCTTTTCCTCTGGAAACACCATATATTTT.

The DNA for the CDR3 is TGTGCCAGCAGCGACCCCAGGGCAGCTAATGAAAAACTGTTTTTT. This sequence encodes CASSDPRAANEKLFF. The V call is TRBV5-4, the J call TRBJ1-4; perhaps TRBD1 as D (5 bases). Germline CDR1 is SGHNT and CDR2 is YYREEE (reference sequence). The CDR3 is 15 residues long. V gave up 4 bases and J gave up 3 bases, with 13 bases separating them.

The genes are TRBV5-1 and TRBJ1-5; TRBD1 is a possible D gene (5 bases). The CDR3 length is 13 residues. Germline V gene lookup returns CDR1 SGHRS and CDR2 YFSETQ. Trimming left V 4 bases short and J 0 bases short, with 5 bases between. The CDR3 spells CASSQGSNQPQHF. CDR3 in DNA: TGCGCCAGCAGCCAGGGTAGCAATCAGCCCCAGCATTTT.

The rearrangement links TRBV7-2 to TRBJ1-3, with D possibly matching TRBD1 (5 bases). Germline lookup yields CDR1 SGHTA and CDR2 FQGNSA. The V end lost 5 bases, the J end lost 4 bases, and 12 bases lay between the germline ends. This CDR3 comprises 14 residues. The CDR3 DNA reads as TGTGCCAGCAGCCGGCAGGGACTAGGAAACACCATATATTTT. The encoded protein is CASSRQGLGNTIYF.

The chain combines TRBV3-1 (or the pseudogene TRBV3-2) with TRBJ1-5; perhaps TRBD1 as D (5 bases). The CDR3 spans 15 residues. Germline values: CDR1 LGHDT, CDR2 YNNKEL (reference sequence). Trimming removed 1 base from V and 7 bases from J, with 14 bases in between. CDR3 residues: CASSQGWGGGQPQHF. Here the CDR3 DNA reads TGTGCCAGCAGCCAAGGATGGGGCGGCGGACAGCCCCAGCATTTT.

V is TRBV2 and J is TRBJ2-1; unclear D gene. The CDR3 length is 12 residues. Germline CDR1 reads SNHLY; CDR2 reads FYNNEI. V was trimmed by 5 bases and J by 7 bases, leaving 9 bases between them. CDR3 amino acids: CASSSGVNEQFF. The CDR3 DNA is TGTGCCAGCAGTAGTGGGGTAAATGAGCAGTTCTTC.

The chain employs TRBV28 and TRBJ2-2, with D perhaps TRBD1 (8 bases). Germline V CDR1 and CDR2: MDHEN, SYDVKM. The CDR3 runs 15 residues. V lost 6 bases and J lost 5, with 16 bases in between. CDR3 sequence (DNA): TGTGCCAGCAGCCCCGACAGGGGAGGGACCGGGGAGCTGTTTTTT. This gives the protein CASSPDRGGTGELFF.